This T cell receptor (beta chain) was found in a study of cytomegalovirus exposure and HLA in healthy donors. This PCR relied on a set of 60 Vbeta primers and 13 Jbeta primers. Assay used: immunoSEQ multiplex PCR; TCRdb lists only in-frame clones, some missing. The data contain tens of thousands of clones, roughly 77% of them singletons. V lost 1 base, J lost 2 bases, and 4 bases stayed unmatched. Germline V gene data show CDR1 as SGHAT and CDR2 as FQNNGV. There are 15 residues in the CDR3. The receptor was isolated from a woman in her forties in good health and CMV-seropositive. The rearrangement uses TRBV11-2 and TRBJ1-2, with 7 bases matching TRBD1. Sequencing used PBMCs. The CDR3: CASSLAGGLNYGYTF. DNA of the CDR3: TGTGCCAGCAGCTTAGCAGGGGGTCTGAACTATGGCTACACCTTC.